This T cell receptor (beta chain) was found in a study of CD8+CD57+ T cells in acquired aplastic anemia. Using genomic DNA as the template, TCR beta VDJ and CDR3 profiling was carried out. Each CDR3 protein is one row after TCRdb ran MiXCR on the reads. This table holds over 150,000 distinct CDR3 sequences, just over 50% found once. V was pared by 10 bases and J by 3 bases, with 13 bases between. This CDR3 is 13 amino acids long. The germline V gene has CDR1 WNHNN and CDR2 SYGVQD (reference sequence). An expansion of CD8+CD57+ cells by flow cytometry had been shown in patients chosen for sequencing. This receptor was taken from a human donor with aplastic anemia. The specimen sequenced was sorted CD4+, CD8+, or CD8+CD57+ T cells (not recorded which) from PBMCs. This sequence joins TRBV10-1 and TRBJ2-1, with D possibly matching TRBD2 (6 bases). CDR3 amino acids: CAIRRGSYNEQFF. CDR3 in DNA: TGCGCCATCAGGCGGGGCAGCTACAATGAGCAGTTCTTC.